This is a list of T cell receptor beta chains from one sample in a study of blood T cell repertoires in COVID-19. Sequenced by immunoSEQ multiplex PCR; TCRdb stores in-frame clones only, minus some. Here the sample spans 300,000 or so clones, around nine tenths being singletons. What was sequenced was PBMCs or T cells enriched from blood (not recorded which). The receptors stem from a woman younger than 45 who had recovered from COVID-19. Each CDR3 is given with its conserved first and last residue. Each record gives: V gene, J gene, CDR3 length, D gene, clone size, CDR3 protein, CDR3 DNA. A D gene is named only where the DNA matches it firmly. Clone sizes are given selectively: once, few, many, or a class where the clone is expanded.

v_call: TRBV4-3; j_call: TRBJ2-1; cdr3_length: 17; d_call: TRBD2; clone_size: -; cdr3_aa: CASSQVLRGSKYNEQFF; cdr3_nt: TGCGCCAGCAGCCAAGTTCTTCGCGGGAGTAAATACAATGAGCAGTTCTTC
v_call: TRBV29-1; j_call: TRBJ1-4; cdr3_length: 11; d_call: -; clone_size: -; cdr3_aa: CSVPSNEKLFF; cdr3_nt: TGCAGCGTTCCGTCTAATGAAAAACTGTTTTTT
v_call: TRBV9; j_call: TRBJ2-2; cdr3_length: 16; d_call: TRBD2; clone_size: -; cdr3_aa: CASSGAREGLTGELFF; cdr3_nt: TGTGCCAGCAGCGGAGCACGGGAGGGCCTTACCGGGGAGCTGTTTTTT
v_call: TRBV2; j_call: TRBJ1-6; cdr3_length: 15; d_call: -; clone_size: -; cdr3_aa: CASSEGRARNSPLHF; cdr3_nt: TGTGCCAGCAGTGAAGGCAGGGCGCGAAATTCACCCCTCCACTTT
v_call: TRBV5-6; j_call: TRBJ2-1; cdr3_length: 14; d_call: TRBD2; clone_size: -; cdr3_aa: CASTNSGVRDEQFF; cdr3_nt: TGTGCCAGCACCAATAGCGGGGTTCGGGATGAGCAGTTCTTC
v_call: TRBV4-1; j_call: TRBJ2-7; cdr3_length: 15; d_call: -; clone_size: few; cdr3_aa: CASSQNPTSSYEQYF; cdr3_nt: TGCGCCAGCAGCCAAAATCCCACTAGCTCCTACGAGCAGTACTTC
v_call: TRBV6-5; j_call: TRBJ2-7; cdr3_length: 13; d_call: TRBD1; clone_size: -; cdr3_aa: CASSGTVSYEQYF; cdr3_nt: TGTGCCAGCTCTGGGACAGTCTCCTACGAGCAGTACTTC
v_call: TRBV5-6; j_call: TRBJ1-2; cdr3_length: 13; d_call: TRBD1; clone_size: -; cdr3_aa: CASTSDRAYGYTF; cdr3_nt: TGTGCCAGCACCTCAGACAGGGCCTATGGCTACACCTTC
v_call: TRBV7-9; j_call: TRBJ1-1; cdr3_length: 14; d_call: TRBD1; clone_size: -; cdr3_aa: CASSAQGYWTEAFF; cdr3_nt: TGTGCCAGCAGCGCACAGGGGTATTGGACTGAAGCTTTCTTT
v_call: TRBV19; j_call: TRBJ2-1; cdr3_length: 12; d_call: -; clone_size: -; cdr3_aa: CASHTGVGEQFF; cdr3_nt: TGTGCCAGCCATACCGGGGTAGGAGAGCAGTTCTTC
v_call: TRBV7-9; j_call: TRBJ2-5; cdr3_length: 14; d_call: TRBD2; clone_size: -; cdr3_aa: CASSVTSGQETQYF; cdr3_nt: TGTGCCAGCAGCGTGACTAGCGGGCAAGAGACCCAGTACTTC
v_call: TRBV10-2; j_call: TRBJ2-3; cdr3_length: 15; d_call: -; clone_size: -; cdr3_aa: CASGELRSSTDTQYF; cdr3_nt: TGCGCCAGCGGTGAATTGAGGTCTAGCACAGATACGCAGTATTTT
v_call: TRBV4-1; j_call: TRBJ1-1; cdr3_length: 14; d_call: -; clone_size: -; cdr3_aa: CASSPTTLNTEAFF; cdr3_nt: TGCGCCAGCAGCCCTACGACATTGAACACTGAAGCTTTCTTT
v_call: TRBV9; j_call: TRBJ2-1; cdr3_length: 14; d_call: TRBD1; clone_size: -; cdr3_aa: CASRGTGNYNEQFF; cdr3_nt: TGTGCCAGCAGGGGGACAGGGAACTACAATGAGCAGTTCTTC
v_call: TRBV30; j_call: TRBJ2-4; cdr3_length: 14; d_call: -; clone_size: -; cdr3_aa: CAWEPGQGQNIQYF; cdr3_nt: TGTGCCTGGGAACCCGGGCAGGGCCAGAACATTCAGTACTTC
v_call: TRBV10-1; j_call: TRBJ1-6; cdr3_length: 15; d_call: TRBD1; clone_size: -; cdr3_aa: CASSELDRVGSPLHF; cdr3_nt: TGCGCCAGCAGTGAGTTAGACAGGGTTGGTTCACCCCTCCACTTT
v_call: TRBV6-5; j_call: TRBJ1-5; cdr3_length: 13; d_call: -; clone_size: -; cdr3_aa: CASIGSRNQPQHF; cdr3_nt: TGTGCCAGCATCGGGTCGCGCAATCAGCCCCAGCATTTT
v_call: TRBV29-1; j_call: TRBJ1-2; cdr3_length: 13; d_call: -; clone_size: -; cdr3_aa: CSVRRNGNYGYTF; cdr3_nt: TGCAGCGTTCGTAGGAACGGGAACTATGGCTACACCTTC
v_call: TRBV10-2; j_call: TRBJ1-2; cdr3_length: 12; d_call: -; clone_size: -; cdr3_aa: CASSRANYGYTF; cdr3_nt: TGCGCCAGCAGTAGAGCCAACTATGGCTACACCTTC
v_call: TRBV19; j_call: TRBJ2-3; cdr3_length: 17; d_call: TRBD2; clone_size: -; cdr3_aa: CASSKRGRSGGPDTQYF; cdr3_nt: TGTGCCAGTAGTAAAAGGGGTCGTTCGGGAGGTCCAGATACGCAGTATTTT
v_call: TRBV21-1; j_call: TRBJ2-7; cdr3_length: 15; d_call: -; clone_size: -; cdr3_aa: CASAQRDRGSYEQYF; cdr3_nt: TGTGCCAGCGCACAACGGGACAGGGGATCCTACGAGCAGTACTTC
v_call: TRBV4-2; j_call: TRBJ1-2; cdr3_length: 14; d_call: TRBD1; clone_size: -; cdr3_aa: CASSPTGGAYGYTF; cdr3_nt: TGTGCCAGCAGTCCGACAGGGGGTGCCTATGGCTACACCTTC
v_call: TRBV6-5; j_call: TRBJ2-1; cdr3_length: 12; d_call: -; clone_size: -; cdr3_aa: CASSSLAREQFF; cdr3_nt: TGTGCCAGCAGTTCACTAGCTCGGGAGCAGTTCTTC
v_call: TRBV4-1; j_call: TRBJ1-3; cdr3_length: 19; d_call: -; clone_size: -; cdr3_aa: CASSPMGLTSGTSGNTIYF; cdr3_nt: TGCGCCAGCAGCCCGATGGGGCTTACTTCGGGCACGTCTGGAAACACCATATATTTT
v_call: TRBV4-3; j_call: TRBJ1-2; cdr3_length: 16; d_call: -; clone_size: -; cdr3_aa: CASMKSPTRGQGGYTF; cdr3_nt: TGCGCCAGCATGAAGAGTCCTACAAGGGGCCAGGGTGGCTACACCTTC
v_call: TRBV28; j_call: TRBJ1-6; cdr3_length: 18; d_call: TRBD1; clone_size: -; cdr3_aa: CASSLSRGGQGNNSPLHF; cdr3_nt: TGTGCCAGCAGTTTAAGTAGGGGGGGACAGGGGAATAATTCACCCCTCCACTTT
v_call: TRBV30; j_call: TRBJ1-6; cdr3_length: 16; d_call: -; clone_size: -; cdr3_aa: CAWRSPQGWYNSPLHF; cdr3_nt: TGTGCCTGGAGGTCCCCTCAGGGGTGGTATAATTCACCCCTCCACTTT
v_call: TRBV29-1; j_call: TRBJ2-2; cdr3_length: 13; d_call: TRBD1; clone_size: -; cdr3_aa: CSVGQGFTGELFF; cdr3_nt: TGCAGCGTGGGACAGGGCTTCACCGGGGAGCTGTTTTTT
v_call: TRBV10-3; j_call: TRBJ1-5; cdr3_length: 15; d_call: TRBD1; clone_size: -; cdr3_aa: CAISDGTGLYQPQHF; cdr3_nt: TGTGCCATCAGTGACGGGACAGGGTTATATCAGCCCCAGCATTTT
v_call: TRBV2; j_call: TRBJ2-7; cdr3_length: 11; d_call: -; clone_size: many; cdr3_aa: CASVGVNEQYF; cdr3_nt: TGTGCCAGCGTCGGGGTCAACGAGCAGTACTTC
v_call: TRBV14; j_call: TRBJ2-1; cdr3_length: 16; d_call: TRBD2; clone_size: -; cdr3_aa: CASSHYSAGGYNEQFF; cdr3_nt: TGTGCCAGCAGTCACTACTCAGCGGGAGGATACAATGAGCAGTTCTTC
v_call: TRBV6-2/TRBV6-3; j_call: TRBJ2-7; cdr3_length: 14; d_call: -; clone_size: -; cdr3_aa: CASSYSRVVYEQYF; cdr3_nt: TGTGCCAGCAGTTACTCAAGAGTCGTTTACGAGCAGTACTTC
v_call: TRBV6-5; j_call: TRBJ1-5; cdr3_length: 15; d_call: TRBD1; clone_size: -; cdr3_aa: CASMAVGGSNQPQHF; cdr3_nt: TGTGCCAGCATGGCAGTAGGGGGCAGCAATCAGCCCCAGCATTTT
v_call: TRBV30; j_call: TRBJ2-3; cdr3_length: 16; d_call: -; clone_size: -; cdr3_aa: CAWVQQRGGRRDTQYF; cdr3_nt: TGTGCCTGGGTCCAACAGAGGGGGGGGCGAAGAGATACGCAGTATTTT
v_call: TRBV12-3/TRBV12-4; j_call: TRBJ2-1; cdr3_length: 13; d_call: -; clone_size: -; cdr3_aa: CASVGVNKNEQFF; cdr3_nt: TGTGCCAGCGTAGGGGTTAATAAGAATGAGCAGTTCTTC
v_call: TRBV12-3/TRBV12-4; j_call: TRBJ2-2; cdr3_length: 13; d_call: -; clone_size: -; cdr3_aa: CASRRWRTGELFF; cdr3_nt: TGTGCCAGCAGGCGCTGGAGAACCGGGGAGCTGTTTTTT
v_call: TRBV3-1/TRBV3-2; j_call: TRBJ1-2; cdr3_length: 20; d_call: TRBD1; clone_size: -; cdr3_aa: CASSQAGKGQGAGLSYGYTF; cdr3_nt: TGTGCCAGCAGCCAAGCTGGGAAAGGACAGGGGGCTGGTCTGAGCTATGGCTACACCTTC
v_call: TRBV9; j_call: TRBJ1-1; cdr3_length: 14; d_call: TRBD1; clone_size: once; cdr3_aa: CASSGDRGRAEAFF; cdr3_nt: TGTGCCAGCAGCGGGGACAGGGGGCGGGCTGAAGCTTTCTTT
v_call: TRBV4-3; j_call: TRBJ2-7; cdr3_length: 15; d_call: TRBD2; clone_size: -; cdr3_aa: CASSQVISGSYEQYF; cdr3_nt: TGCGCCAGCAGCCAAGTGATTAGCGGGAGCTACGAGCAGTACTTC
v_call: TRBV7-3; j_call: TRBJ2-1; cdr3_length: 13; d_call: -; clone_size: once; cdr3_aa: CASSSPPAGTPLF; cdr3_nt: TGTGCCAGCAGCTCGCCTCCGGCGGGAACCCCCCTCTTC
v_call: TRBV10-1; j_call: TRBJ2-7; cdr3_length: 13; d_call: TRBD2; clone_size: few; cdr3_aa: CASSEVAGGEQYF; cdr3_nt: TGCGCCAGCAGTGAGGTAGCGGGAGGCGAGCAGTACTTC
v_call: TRBV7-9; j_call: TRBJ2-3; cdr3_length: 16; d_call: TRBD1; clone_size: once; cdr3_aa: CASSLGLTGGIDTQYF; cdr3_nt: TGTGCCAGCAGCTTGGGTCTGACAGGGGGAATAGATACGCAGTATTTT
v_call: TRBV7-2; j_call: TRBJ2-1; cdr3_length: 15; d_call: TRBD2; clone_size: -; cdr3_aa: CASSSLAGGWNEQFF; cdr3_nt: TGTGCCAGCAGCTCCCTAGCGGGAGGTTGGAATGAGCAGTTCTTC
v_call: TRBV6-5; j_call: TRBJ1-2; cdr3_length: 14; d_call: TRBD1; clone_size: few; cdr3_aa: CASSYTGGLYGYTF; cdr3_nt: TGTGCCAGCAGTTATACAGGGGGCCTCTATGGCTACACCTTC
v_call: TRBV2; j_call: TRBJ1-5; cdr3_length: 15; d_call: TRBD1; clone_size: -; cdr3_aa: CASTRQGTGNQPQHF; cdr3_nt: TGTGCCAGCACCCGACAGGGGACGGGCAATCAGCCCCAGCATTTT
v_call: TRBV12-3/TRBV12-4; j_call: TRBJ2-5; cdr3_length: 12; d_call: -; clone_size: -; cdr3_aa: CASSGDWGTQYF; cdr3_nt: TGTGCCAGCAGCGGGGACTGGGGGACCCAGTACTTC
v_call: TRBV7-6; j_call: TRBJ2-1; cdr3_length: 13; d_call: -; clone_size: -; cdr3_aa: CASSLGAHNEQFF; cdr3_nt: TGTGCCAGCAGCTTAGGGGCCCACAATGAGCAGTTCTTC
v_call: TRBV27; j_call: TRBJ1-2; cdr3_length: 13; d_call: -; clone_size: -; cdr3_aa: CASSQTVYYGYTF; cdr3_nt: TGTGCCAGCAGTCAGACAGTCTACTATGGCTACACCTTC
v_call: TRBV9; j_call: TRBJ1-3; cdr3_length: 15; d_call: -; clone_size: -; cdr3_aa: CASSDQGTSGNTIYF; cdr3_nt: TGTGCCAGCAGCGATCAGGGGACCTCTGGAAACACCATATATTTT
v_call: TRBV29-1; j_call: TRBJ2-7; cdr3_length: 13; d_call: -; clone_size: -; cdr3_aa: CSVAAGQAYEQYF; cdr3_nt: TGCAGCGTTGCAGCGGGACAGGCTTACGAGCAGTACTTC
v_call: TRBV28; j_call: TRBJ2-7; cdr3_length: 16; d_call: TRBD1; clone_size: -; cdr3_aa: CASSTFRTGAAYEQYF; cdr3_nt: TGTGCCAGCAGCACCTTCCGGACAGGGGCGGCCTACGAGCAGTACTTC
v_call: TRBV4-1; j_call: TRBJ2-7; cdr3_length: 15; d_call: TRBD2; clone_size: -; cdr3_aa: CASSQEGLAGHEQYF; cdr3_nt: TGCGCCAGCAGCCAAGAGGGACTAGCGGGACACGAGCAGTACTTC
v_call: TRBV10-3; j_call: TRBJ2-3; cdr3_length: 15; d_call: TRBD2; clone_size: -; cdr3_aa: CAITSGTSGTDTQYF; cdr3_nt: TGTGCCATCACCTCCGGGACTAGCGGCACAGATACGCAGTATTTT
v_call: TRBV25-1; j_call: TRBJ2-6; cdr3_length: 18; d_call: TRBD1; clone_size: once; cdr3_aa: CASSEDRGSLPGANVLTF; cdr3_nt: TGTGCCAGCAGTGAAGACAGGGGGTCTTTGCCTGGGGCCAACGTCCTGACTTTC